These 20 T cell receptor beta chains originate from one sample sequenced in a study of T-cell reconstitution after alpha-beta-depleted transplantation in children. Preparation of the TCRbeta library was carried out with unique molecular identifiers. Each CDR3 protein gets one entry after TCRdb re-called the PCR reads with MiXCR. The top ten hold roughly 2.1% of the sample, which has almost 500,000 distinct CDR3 sequences, 10% to 13% seen once. Sequenced material: PBMCs, taken before TCRalphabeta/CD19-depleted stem cell transplant. The receptors come from a child aged 2-15 years with inherited bone marrow failure, due to receive a stem cell transplant.

This clonotype was counted ten times or more. The gene calls are TRBV18 and TRBJ2-5, with TRBD2 identical over 8 bases. Germline lookup yields CDR1 KGHSH and CDR2 LQKENI. Unmatched junction bases numbered 8, after V lost 5 bases and J lost 0 bases. This CDR3 has 16 amino acids. The CDR3 nucleotides read TGTGCCAGCTCATCCTCTAGCGGGCCGTACCAAGAGACCCAGTACTTC. The encoded protein is CASSSSSGPYQETQYF.

This clonotype has at least ten counts. The rearrangement joins TRBV30 to TRBJ2-2; 11 bases are a match to TRBD2. V was pared by 0 bases and J by 1 base, with 4 bases of the junction left unmatched. The CDR3 extends over 17 amino acids. Germline CDR1 is GTSNPN and CDR2 is SVGIG (reference sequence). CDR3 residues: CAWSVFGLAGNTGELFF. The DNA of the CDR3 is TGTGCCTGGAGTGTTTTCGGACTAGCGGGGAACACCGGGGAGCTGTTTTTT.

This clonotype was counted only a few times. The CDR3 loop is CASRLTPGLAGWSDTQYF. DNA of the CDR3: TGTGCCAGCAGGCTTACACCGGGACTAGCGGGGTGGTCAGATACGCAGTATTTT. The V gene is TRBV12-3 or TRBV12-4, the J gene TRBJ2-3; 13 bases agree with TRBD2. Trimming cost V 6 bases and J 4 bases; bases outside gene matches: 13. CDR3 size: 18 residues.

The sample holds many counts of this clonotype. The chain has TRBV4-3 and TRBJ2-3; 7 positions match TRBD1. The CDR3 length is 15 residues. The V gene end was trimmed by 4 bases and the J gene end by 8 bases; junction bases not matched to a gene: 12. CDR1 and CDR2 from the germline V gene are LGHNA and YSLEER. The CDR3 DNA sequence: TGCGCCAGCAGCCCTCGACAGGGTGCCGACGCTACGCAGTATTTT. This gives the protein CASSPRQGADATQYF.

The genes are TRBV4-3 and TRBJ2-7; D is perhaps TRBD2 (6 bases). The CDR3 is 14 amino acids. Germline V gene lookup returns CDR1 LGHNA and CDR2 YSLEER. Trimming shortened V by 3 bases and J by 0 bases, and 9 bases separated the two germline ends. The CDR3 region is CASSQGTFSYEQYF. CDR3 DNA sequence: TGCGCCAGCAGCCAGGGGACTTTCTCCTACGAGCAGTACTTC.

This chain connects TRBV24-1 to TRBJ2-1, with 12 bases that match TRBD2. The germline gives CDR1 KGHDR, CDR2 SFDVKD. With 4 bases clipped from V and 7 bases from J, the junction kept 7 bases outside the gene matches. CDR3 length: 16 residues. The CDR3 DNA reads as TGTGCCACCAGTGAAAGACTAGCGGGAGAACGGAATGAGCAGTTCTTC. This encodes CATSERLAGERNEQFF.

This clonotype was detected many times. CDR3 sequence: CASSQDPRTSGRAGETQYF. The DNA for the CDR3 is TGTGCCAGCAGCCAAGATCCTCGGACTAGCGGGAGGGCCGGAGAGACCCAGTACTTC. The chain recombines TRBV4-2 with TRBJ2-5; 15 bases agree with TRBD2. The CDR3 is 19 amino acids. The V and J ends lost 0 bases and 4 bases, in that order; junction bases with no gene match: 9. The germline CDR1 and CDR2 sequences are LGHNA and YNFKEQ.

This clonotype has a count of ten or more. V usage is TRBV4-3 and J usage is TRBJ2-1; 9 nucleotides agree with TRBD2. The CDR3 sequence is 17 residues long. V lost 0 bases, J lost 4 bases, and 7 bases stayed unmatched. CDR1 and CDR2 (germline): LGHNA, YSLEER. The CDR3 reads CASSQDVPREGYNEQFF. The CDR3 DNA sequence: TGCGCCAGCAGCCAAGATGTCCCGCGGGAGGGTTACAATGAGCAGTTCTTC.

Many counts were recorded for this clonotype. This rearrangement joins TRBV5-1 to TRBJ1-2; D uncertain. The germline V and J ends were trimmed by 1 base and 4 bases, with 8 bases remaining between them. Germline loops: CDR1 SGHRS, CDR2 YFSETQ. CDR3 length equals 13 residues. CDR3 nucleotides: TGCGCCAGCAGCTTGATGGGTTTCTATGGCTACACCTTC. Protein product: CASSLMGFYGYTF.

J is TRBJ1-3 and V is TRBV7-2; D unresolved. V lost 5 bases, J lost 4 bases, and 12 bases lay in between. The germline CDR1 and CDR2 sequences are SGHTA and FQGNSA. CDR3 length: 14 residues. CDR3 sequence reads: CASSPRHAGNTIYF. CDR3 DNA: TGTGCCAGCAGCCCCCGTCATGCCGGAAACACCATATATTTT.

In this sample, this clonotype turned up many times. The gene calls are TRBV12-3 or TRBV12-4 and TRBJ2-7; D call uncertain. This CDR3 contains 13 residues. The ends were cut back, 1 base at V and 2 bases at J, with 6 bases in the middle. The CDR3 DNA reads as TGTGCCAGCAGTTTAGAGTCTACCTACGAGCAGTACTTC. It is translated as CASSLESTYEQYF.

This clonotype was seen repeatedly, ten times or more. V usage is TRBV7-6 and J usage is TRBJ2-3; D gene ambiguous. With 2 bases removed from V and 0 bases from J, the gap between germline ends came to 9 bases. From germline, CDR1 is SGHVS and CDR2 FNYEAQ. This CDR3 region has 15 residues. CDR3 amino acids: CASSLTYISTDTQYF. The DNA of the CDR3 is TGTGCCAGCAGCTTAACCTACATTAGCACAGATACGCAGTATTTT.

V usage is TRBV10-2 and J usage is TRBJ2-6, with unresolved D. Germline V gene sequence: CDR1 WSHSY, CDR2 SAAADI. V lost 5 bases and J lost 0, with 5 bases in between. The CDR3 runs to 14 residues. The CDR3 protein is CASSISSGANVLTF. CDR3 DNA sequence: TGCGCCAGCAGTATTTCCTCTGGGGCCAACGTCCTGACTTTC.

This clonotype showed up many times. J is TRBJ2-7 and V is TRBV5-4; 7 bases are a match to TRBD1. Germline values: CDR1 SGHNT, CDR2 YYREEE (reference sequence). With V trimmed by 3 bases and J by 3 bases, 12 bases remained unmatched. This CDR3 has 16 residues. CDR3 in DNA: TGTGCCAGCAGCTCCGCGGCCGGGACAGAGAACTACGAGCAGTACTTC. As protein: CASSSAAGTENYEQYF.

As regards this clonotype: A much more abundant neighbour one base away suggests this may be a read error. In DNA, the CDR3 is TGTGCCAGCGTCCCCTTCGCGGGGGCGCGCCACGAGCAGTACGTC. It yields the protein CASVPFAGARHEQYV. The rearrangement links TRBV27 to TRBJ2-7; D perhaps matches TRBD2 (7 bases). The CDR3 has 15 amino acids. Germline CDR1 reads MNHEY; CDR2 reads SMNVEV (reference sequence). Trimming stripped 8 bases from V and 5 bases from J, with 22 bases between.

In its sample, this clonotype was seen many times. The CDR3 loop reads CAWSTSSFGEQFF. In DNA form, the CDR3 reads TGTGCCTGGAGTACTTCCAGCTTCGGTGAGCAGTTCTTC. V usage is TRBV30 and J usage is TRBJ2-1; no clear D gene. The germline CDR1 and CDR2 sequences are GTSNPN and SVGIG (reference sequence). This CDR3 contains 13 residues. V dropped 2 bases and J dropped 9 bases, with 14 bases sitting between them.

In its sample, this clonotype was seen many times. The chain recombines TRBV20-1 with TRBJ2-3, with 8 positions matching TRBD2. CDR3 length: 16 amino acids. Germline V gene lookup returns CDR1 DFQATT and CDR2 SNEGSKA (reference sequence). Trimming at V came to 3 bases and at J to 1 base, leaving 9 bases not matched to a gene. CDR3 loop: CSASWSASGRTDTQYF. In DNA, the CDR3 is TGCAGTGCTAGCTGGTCGGCTAGCGGGCGCACAGATACGCAGTATTTT.

This clonotype was picked up many times. This chain connects TRBV12-3 or TRBV12-4 to TRBJ2-3, with 10 positions matching TRBD1. V was pared by 6 bases and J by 4 bases, with 4 bases of the junction left unmatched. The CDR3 is 14 residues long. The CDR3 reads CASRTTGGSDTQYF. For the CDR3, the DNA is TGTGCCAGCAGAACGACAGGGGGCTCAGATACGCAGTATTTT.

This clonotype has a count of ten or more. The J gene is TRBJ2-6, the V gene TRBV15, with D uncertain. V was pared by 3 bases and J by 1 base, with 4 bases between. From germline, CDR1 is LNHNV and CDR2 YYDKDF (reference sequence). The CDR3 has 14 amino acids. The CDR3 reads CATSRISGANVLTF. The CDR3 bases are TGTGCCACCAGCAGGATATCTGGGGCCAACGTCCTGACTTTC.

This clonotype was seen many times. V gene TRBV11-2 combines with J gene TRBJ2-7, with D maybe TRBD1 (6 bases). The length of the CDR3 is 14 residues. Between the trimmed V and J ends, which lost 5 bases and 1 base, there was a span of 12 bases. In germline, CDR1 is SGHAT, CDR2 FQNNGV. This CDR3 is CASSVNRVSYEQYF. CDR3 nucleotides: TGTGCCAGCAGCGTCAACAGGGTTTCCTACGAGCAGTACTTC. The full variable domain, completed using reference TRBV11-2 and TRBJ2-7, is EAGVAQSPRYKIIEKRQSVAFWCNPISGHATLYWYQQILGQGPKLLIQFQNNGVVDDSQLPKDRFSAERLKGVDSTLKIQPAKLEDSAVYLCASSVNRVSYEQYFGPGTRLTVT.